The clone carrying this TCR beta chain was seen just once. Its specificity is not known. This PCR relied on a set of 60 Vbeta primers and 13 Jbeta primers. Clones were sequenced by immunoSEQ multiplex PCR, and TCRdb holds only the in-frame ones, with some missing. The sample lists 100,000 to 150,000 clones, approximately 69% occurring once. The record originates from a study of cytomegalovirus exposure and HLA in healthy donors. Looking at the study overall: Across a few hundred genotyped donors, approximately 80% landed in the Caucasian-associated ancestry cluster. Study observations and caveats: The study listed approximately 160 cytomegalovirus-associated TCR beta chains.

V lost 4 bases and J lost 6, with 10 bases in between. Germline values: CDR1 MNHNY, CDR2 SVGAGI (reference sequence). The CDR3 is 12 amino acids. The chain employs TRBV6-6 and TRBJ2-7; no clear D gene. The receptor's source is a man aged 35 to 55 in good health and CMV-seropositive. What was sequenced was PBMCs. The CDR3 sequence: CASSLIEVEQYF. The CDR3 bases are TGTGCCAGCAGTTTGATAGAGGTCGAGCAGTACTTC.